Sequencing of this T cell receptor beta chain was carried out in a study of T cells in Graves' hyperthyroidism and ophthalmopathy (dated by TCRdb to the late 2010s). Looking at the study overall: Peripheral blood samples were taken at the time of initial diagnosis, prior to any treatment. Once sampling was done, hyperthyroidism patients were given methimazole at a starting dose of 30 mg daily, whereas ophthalmopathy patients were given high-dose intravenous methylprednisolone. Prospective prediction of ophthalmopathy was tested in an independent validation cohort of 18 to 20 hyperthyroidism patients and 17 patients who later progressed to ophthalmopathy. In addition, the study compared T-cell repertoires in thyroid tissue and in blood from six Graves' hyperthyroidism patients. According to the paper, TCR Vbeta CDR3 sequencing was carried out on about 140 peripheral blood samples, which came from 40 to 45 ophthalmopathy, under 80 hyperthyroidism and about 17 progressor patients. TCR V-J signatures able to tell the groups apart were searched for in a discovery cohort of approximately 95 patients, of whom more than 40 had Graves' ophthalmopathy and 55 to 60 had stable Graves' hyperthyroidism. For training and testing, the 80 to 100 patients in the discovery cohort were randomly divided in a 7:3 ratio. The research as a whole found: In validation, the model predicted progression to ophthalmopathy with 55% to 71% sensitivity and about 73% specificity, a median of approximately 6.5 months before onset. No statistical method was used to fix the sample size in advance, and group allocation was not hidden from the investigators. Ophthalmopathy was separated from stable hyperthyroidism by a 13 V-J signature model, with just over 85% sensitivity and about 81% specificity obtained in cross-validation and 80%/75% obtained in testing. Most expanded thyroid clonotypes (frequency above 0.001) were also detected in blood, suggesting blood repertoires may reflect thyroid immune responses.

This clonotype was recorded a few times. Which antigen it targets is not known. Within one base of it there is no much larger clone, and no base qualities were kept. The TCR beta CDR3 regions were amplified from RNA transcripts. For the first round of RT-PCR on the TCR CDR3, the HTBI primer set was used together with the Qiagen OneStep RT-PCR kit. The libraries were constructed in a second round of multiplex PCR and then size-selected and purified. Sequencing of the libraries was done on an Illumina HiSeq2000 using paired-end 100 bp reads. In the source study's methods: SOAPnuke was used to process the raw data, removing reads that contained adapters or uncalled bases, had a mean Phred below 15, or lacked an exact match to the constant primer or identifier. COPE v1.2.5 was used to merge high-quality paired reads, and clonotypes were defined as unique nucleotide sequences. MiTCR v1.1 was used to align the clonotypes against IMGT TRBV, TRBD and TRBJ reference segments. Only V-J combinations with frequency above 0.0001, covering 99.2% of repertoires, were analysed. A TCS score was defined as the ratio between F50 (clonal expansion) and ExV (chaos), using BLOSUM62-based TCRdist between CDR3 peptides within each V-J. Welch's t-statistics and random forest reduced just over 500 V-J features to roughly 13, which were used in a naive Bayes classifier (R e1071). TCRdb reworked the public reads: Q25 trimming with fastp, MiXCR clone assembly, productive beta chains retained. Identical CDR3 proteins give one entry, which carries the most common genes and DNA. The V and J calls reflect TCRdb's pipeline rather than the authors' work. This sample comprises 550,000 to 850,000 distinct CDR3 sequences, 18% of them detected only once. Roughly 17% of the sample comes from the top ten.

Hyperthyroidism patients were aged 18 to 65 years and newly diagnosed, with disease duration of less than 2 months. Any patient with an uncontrolled infection, another autoimmune disease, pregnancy or lactation was excluded. Clinical symptoms, serum thyroxine and TRAb, thyroid ultrasound, and orbital computed tomography formed the basis for the diagnoses. For progressor patients, blood was drawn at the first diagnosis of hyperthyroidism, before any ophthalmopathy symptoms had appeared. PBMCs were isolated from roughly 10 ml of fresh peripheral blood by Ficoll-Paque density gradient centrifugation. Patients classed as progressors first received a Graves' hyperthyroidism diagnosis and then went on to develop ophthalmopathy during follow-up. Trizol reagent was used to extract total RNA, and RNA quality was then checked on an Agilent 2100 Bioanalyzer. The CDR3 has 16 amino acids, counting the end cysteine and phenylalanine. Only the CDR3 DNA is retained, 48 bases long and in frame from the first base. CDR1 and CDR2 are drawn from the germline V gene (reference sequence): DFQATT, SNEGSKA. Ends trimmed: V by 6 bases, J by 5 bases; bases unmatched to a gene: 12.

Material for sequencing was blood. The sequence is built from TRBV20-1 and TRBJ2-1, and 11 bases in between align with TRBD2. The source is a woman aged 50 to 65 with Graves' hyperthyroidism that later progressed to Graves' ophthalmopathy. The CDR3 reads as follows: CSADPLAGGLHNEQFF. The bases read TGCAGTGCAGACCCCCTAGCGGGGGGCCTCCACAATGAGCAGTTCTTC.